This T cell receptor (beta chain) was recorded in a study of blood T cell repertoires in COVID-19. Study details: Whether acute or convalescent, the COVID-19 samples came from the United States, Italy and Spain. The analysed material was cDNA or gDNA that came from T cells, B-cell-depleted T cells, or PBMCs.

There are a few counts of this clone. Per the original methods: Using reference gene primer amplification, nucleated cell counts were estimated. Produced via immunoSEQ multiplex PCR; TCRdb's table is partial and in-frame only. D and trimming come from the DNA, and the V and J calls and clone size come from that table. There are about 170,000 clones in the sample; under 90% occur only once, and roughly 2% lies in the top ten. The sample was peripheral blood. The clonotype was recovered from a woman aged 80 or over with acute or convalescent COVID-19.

The CDR3 here is CASRFSDRGLGNQPQHF. The DNA for the CDR3 is TGTGCCAGTAGATTTTCGGACAGGGGGCTTGGGAATCAGCCCCAGCATTTT. The rearrangement links TRBV19 to TRBJ1-5; TRBD1 aligns across 11 bases. Looked up from germline, CDR1 is LNHDA and CDR2 is SQIVND (reference sequence). The V gene end was trimmed by 6 bases and the J gene end by 4 bases; junction bases not matched to a gene: 11. CDR3 length: 17 residues.